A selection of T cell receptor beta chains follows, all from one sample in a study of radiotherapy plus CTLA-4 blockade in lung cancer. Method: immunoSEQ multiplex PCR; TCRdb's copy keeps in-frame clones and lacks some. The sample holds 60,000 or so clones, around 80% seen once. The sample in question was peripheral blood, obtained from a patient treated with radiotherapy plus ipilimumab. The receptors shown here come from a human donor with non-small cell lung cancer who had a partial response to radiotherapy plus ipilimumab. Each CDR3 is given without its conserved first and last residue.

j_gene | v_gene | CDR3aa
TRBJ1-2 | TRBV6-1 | ASSWTGKDYGYT
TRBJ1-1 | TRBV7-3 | ASSLLGNTEAF
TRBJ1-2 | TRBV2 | ASSGQIYGYT
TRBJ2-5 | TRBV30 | AWSVLRGETQY
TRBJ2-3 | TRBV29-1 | SVSDSLNTDTQY
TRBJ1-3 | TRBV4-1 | ASSQGTQGGGNTIY
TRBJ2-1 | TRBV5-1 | ASSTGGNSYNEQF
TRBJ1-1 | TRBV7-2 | ASSIGQANTEAF
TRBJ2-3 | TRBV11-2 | ASSRGASTDTQY
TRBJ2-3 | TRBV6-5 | ASSLGLLGDTQY
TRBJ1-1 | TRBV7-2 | ASSFRGVLQNTEAF
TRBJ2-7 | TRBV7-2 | ASSLGLAGGQGEQY
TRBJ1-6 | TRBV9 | ASSPQTGTAGSPLH
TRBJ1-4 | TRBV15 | ATSRISGGLTTNEKLF
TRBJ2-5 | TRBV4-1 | ASSRLAVRETQY
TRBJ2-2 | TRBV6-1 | ASKGQTITGELF
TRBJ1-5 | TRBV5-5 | ASSFSANSNQPQH
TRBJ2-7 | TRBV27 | ASRGPGQSLEQY
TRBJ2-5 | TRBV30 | AWSPTGWQETQY
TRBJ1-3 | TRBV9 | ASSVAGGAGNTIY
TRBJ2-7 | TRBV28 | ASSPPGVVPLTGYEQY
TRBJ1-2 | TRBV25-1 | ASRGQAPSADGYT
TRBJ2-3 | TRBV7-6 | ASSLGGLASTDTQY
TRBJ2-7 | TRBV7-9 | ASSTPPTPYEQY
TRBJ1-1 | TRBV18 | ASSWSGQGWNTEAF
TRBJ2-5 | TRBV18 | ASSPLPEARGTQY
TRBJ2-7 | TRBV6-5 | ASSYSGWTGETEQY
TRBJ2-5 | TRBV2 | ASSGAGSGETQY
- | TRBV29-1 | SATGETLYEQY
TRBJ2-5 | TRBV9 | ASSSSGVETQY
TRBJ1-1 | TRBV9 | ASSGQVSTEAF
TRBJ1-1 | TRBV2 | ASSEGRENTEAF
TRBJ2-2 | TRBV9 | ASSVEQGLAGELF
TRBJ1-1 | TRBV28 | ASSRIGTGEAF
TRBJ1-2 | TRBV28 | ASSPPHRVSREYGYT
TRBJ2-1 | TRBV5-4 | ASIPSGRAGERQF
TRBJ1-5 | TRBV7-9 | ASSIGQGVSNQPQH
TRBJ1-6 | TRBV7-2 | ASSLTGLNSPLH
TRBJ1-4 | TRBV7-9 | ASSSQGAYEKLF